This TCR beta chain was captured by sequencing in a study of blood T cell repertoires in COVID-19. V was clipped by 0 bases and J by 7 bases, with 17 bases between them. Germline V lookup: CDR1 SGHRS, CDR2 YFSETQ. The CDR3 is 15 amino acids. This table comes from immunoSEQ multiplex PCR, and its TCRdb copy is limited to in-frame clones, with some not included. The sample includes more than 150,000 clones, roughly four fifths of them seen just once. The rearrangement joins TRBV5-1 to TRBJ2-7, with D perhaps TRBD2 (5 bases). The receptor was derived from a woman aged 40 to 50 with acute or convalescent COVID-19. The sample taken for sequencing was peripheral blood. The CDR3 region is CASSLGGWRVEEQYF. As DNA, the CDR3 is TGCGCCAGCAGCTTGGGTGGATGGCGGGTAGAAGAGCAGTACTTC.